The subject of this entry is one TCR beta chain. This entry belongs to a study of immune characterization of retroperitoneal liposarcoma. J gave up 0 bases and V 5 bases, and 5 bases lay outside the gene matches. This CDR3 region has 15 residues. A single record per CDR3 protein comes from TCRdb applying MiXCR to the PCR reads. The table has approximately 7,800 distinct CDR3 sequences, roughly two fifths seen once. Source material: tumor tissue. The chain carries TRBV12-3 or TRBV12-4 and TRBJ2-5; 8 positions match TRBD1. The clonotype was recovered from a male donor with retroperitoneal liposarcoma. CDR3 in DNA: TGTGCCAGCAGTCCGCCGGACAGGGACCAAGAGACCCAGTACTTC. Its protein product is CASSPPDRDQETQYF.